This T cell receptor beta chain was profiled in a study of T cells in Graves' hyperthyroidism and ophthalmopathy. Whole-study results and caveats: Ophthalmopathy could be told apart from stable hyperthyroidism with a 13 V-J model.

This clonotype was counted a few times. What it recognizes is unknown. The CDR3 consists of 13 residues. Deletions cut 0 bases from V and 1 base from J, with 3 bases between. Germline values: CDR1 SNHLY, CDR2 FYNNEI. PBMCs were sourced from more than 9 ml fresh peripheral blood. Amplification of TCR beta CDR3 regions was performed using RNA transcripts as template. First-round RT-PCR targeting the TCR CDR3 was performed with the HTBI primer set. TCRdb itself ran the multiplex PCR reads through MiXCR, one entry per CDR3 protein. The sample carries hundreds of thousands of distinct CDR3 sequences, approximately 15% recorded once.

This receptor was identified in a woman younger than 35 with Graves' hyperthyroidism. This rearrangement joins TRBV2 to TRBJ1-1; D gene ambiguous. Sequencing input: blood. The CDR3 nucleotides are TGTGCCAGCAGTGAAGCAGAGAACACTGAAGCTTTCTTT. This sequence encodes CASSEAENTEAFF.